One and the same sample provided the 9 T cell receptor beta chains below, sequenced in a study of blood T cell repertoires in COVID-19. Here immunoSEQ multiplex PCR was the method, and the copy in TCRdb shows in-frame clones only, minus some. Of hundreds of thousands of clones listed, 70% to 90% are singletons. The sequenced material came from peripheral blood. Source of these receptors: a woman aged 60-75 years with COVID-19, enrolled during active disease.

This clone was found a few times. The CDR3 nucleotides are TGTGCCAGCAGCCGTATCGGGGTGATGGGCACTGAAGCTTTCTTT. This codes for CASSRIGVMGTEAFF. V gene TRBV3-1 (or the pseudogene TRBV3-2) combines with J gene TRBJ1-1, with D hard to call. This CDR3 comprises 15 residues. V gave up 4 bases and J gave up 4 bases, with 16 bases separating them. Germline CDR1 is LGHDT and CDR2 is YNNKEL (reference sequence).

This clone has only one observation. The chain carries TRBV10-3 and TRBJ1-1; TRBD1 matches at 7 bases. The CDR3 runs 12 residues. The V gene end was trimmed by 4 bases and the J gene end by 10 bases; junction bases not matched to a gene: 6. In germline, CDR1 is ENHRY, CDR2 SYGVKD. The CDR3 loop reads CAISGDRESAFF. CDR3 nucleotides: TGTGCCATCAGTGGTGACAGGGAGTCAGCTTTCTTT.

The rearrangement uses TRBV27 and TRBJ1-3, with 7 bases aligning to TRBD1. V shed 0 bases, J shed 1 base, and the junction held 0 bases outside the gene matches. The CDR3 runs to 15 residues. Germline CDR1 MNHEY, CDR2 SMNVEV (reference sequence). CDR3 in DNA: TGTGCCAGCAGTTTATCGGGACAGTCTGGAAACACCATATATTTT. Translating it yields CASSLSGQSGNTIYF.

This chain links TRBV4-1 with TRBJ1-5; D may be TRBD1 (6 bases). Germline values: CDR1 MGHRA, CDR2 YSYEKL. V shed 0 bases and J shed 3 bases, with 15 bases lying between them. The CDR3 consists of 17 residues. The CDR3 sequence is CASSQERGGVVNQPQHF. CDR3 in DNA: TGCGCCAGCAGCCAAGAGAGGGGGGGCGTTGTCAATCAGCCCCAGCATTTT.

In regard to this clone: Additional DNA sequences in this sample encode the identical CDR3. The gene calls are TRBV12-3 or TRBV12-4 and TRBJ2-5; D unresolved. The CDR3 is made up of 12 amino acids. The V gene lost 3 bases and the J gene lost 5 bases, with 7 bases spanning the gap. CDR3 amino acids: CASSFARETQYF. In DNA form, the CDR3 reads TGTGCCAGCAGTTTCGCTAGGGAGACCCAGTACTTC.

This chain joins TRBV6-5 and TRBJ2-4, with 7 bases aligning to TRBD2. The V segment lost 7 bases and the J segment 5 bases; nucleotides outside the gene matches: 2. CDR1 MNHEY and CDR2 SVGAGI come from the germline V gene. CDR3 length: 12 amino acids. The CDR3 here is CASTGRENIQYF. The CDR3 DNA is TGTGCCAGCACAGGGAGGGAAAACATTCAGTACTTC.

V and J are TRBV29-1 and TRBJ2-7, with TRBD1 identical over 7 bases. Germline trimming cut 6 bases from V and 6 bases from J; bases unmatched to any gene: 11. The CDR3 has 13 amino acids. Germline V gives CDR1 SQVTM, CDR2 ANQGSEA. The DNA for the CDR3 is TGCAGCGTGGCCGACAGGGTTCAGGGCGAGCAGTACTTC. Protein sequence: CSVADRVQGEQYF.

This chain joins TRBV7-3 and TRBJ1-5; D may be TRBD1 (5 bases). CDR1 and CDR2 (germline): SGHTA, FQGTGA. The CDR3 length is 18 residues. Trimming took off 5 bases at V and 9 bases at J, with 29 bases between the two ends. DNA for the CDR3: TGTGCCAGCAGCCCTCTCCTGGGGGGAGGGCGGATTACTTGGCCCCAGCATTTT. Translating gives CASSPLLGGGRITWPQHF.

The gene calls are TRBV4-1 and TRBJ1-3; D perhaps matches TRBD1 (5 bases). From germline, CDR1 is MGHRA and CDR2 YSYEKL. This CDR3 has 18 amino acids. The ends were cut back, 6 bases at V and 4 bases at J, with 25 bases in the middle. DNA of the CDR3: TGCGCCAGCAGACGAACGACCAGGGTGGGGGGAAAGGGAAACACCATATATTTT. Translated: CASRRTTRVGGKGNTIYF.